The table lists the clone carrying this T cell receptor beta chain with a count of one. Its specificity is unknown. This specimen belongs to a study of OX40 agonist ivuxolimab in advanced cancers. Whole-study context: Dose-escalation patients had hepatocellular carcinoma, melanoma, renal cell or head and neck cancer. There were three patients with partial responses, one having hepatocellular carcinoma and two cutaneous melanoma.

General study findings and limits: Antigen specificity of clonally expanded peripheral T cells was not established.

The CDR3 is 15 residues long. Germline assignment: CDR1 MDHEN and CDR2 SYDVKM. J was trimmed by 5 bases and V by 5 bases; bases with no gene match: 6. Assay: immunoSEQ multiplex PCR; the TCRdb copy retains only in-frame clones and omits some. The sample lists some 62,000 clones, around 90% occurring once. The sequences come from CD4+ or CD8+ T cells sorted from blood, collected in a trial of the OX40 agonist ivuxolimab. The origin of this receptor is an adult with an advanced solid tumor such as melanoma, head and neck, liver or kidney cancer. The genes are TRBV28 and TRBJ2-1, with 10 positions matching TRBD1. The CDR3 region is CASSRTGGKDNEQFF. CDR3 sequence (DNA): TGTGCCAGCAGTCGGACAGGGGGGAAAGACAATGAGCAGTTCTTC.